This T cell receptor beta chain was documented in a study of T cell changes during pregnancy in multiple sclerosis. The germline gives CDR1 SEHNR, CDR2 FQNEAQ (reference sequence). Trimming took 0 bases from V and 6 from J, leaving 12 bases between them. The CDR3 sequence is 14 residues long. Here immunoSEQ multiplex PCR was the method, and the copy in TCRdb shows in-frame clones only, minus some. The sample gives 30,000 or so clones, around 91% of which show up once; about 3.6% is in the top ten. This sequence joins TRBV7-9 and TRBJ2-7, with D maybe TRBD1 (5 bases). The TCR comes from a female donor in good health, enrolled as a control in a pregnancy study. This material consisted of CD8+ T cells from peripheral blood mononuclear cells, taken in the second trimester of pregnancy. The CDR3 is CASSLAESDSEQYF. Here the CDR3 DNA reads TGTGCCAGCAGCTTAGCCGAATCAGACAGCGAGCAGTACTTC.